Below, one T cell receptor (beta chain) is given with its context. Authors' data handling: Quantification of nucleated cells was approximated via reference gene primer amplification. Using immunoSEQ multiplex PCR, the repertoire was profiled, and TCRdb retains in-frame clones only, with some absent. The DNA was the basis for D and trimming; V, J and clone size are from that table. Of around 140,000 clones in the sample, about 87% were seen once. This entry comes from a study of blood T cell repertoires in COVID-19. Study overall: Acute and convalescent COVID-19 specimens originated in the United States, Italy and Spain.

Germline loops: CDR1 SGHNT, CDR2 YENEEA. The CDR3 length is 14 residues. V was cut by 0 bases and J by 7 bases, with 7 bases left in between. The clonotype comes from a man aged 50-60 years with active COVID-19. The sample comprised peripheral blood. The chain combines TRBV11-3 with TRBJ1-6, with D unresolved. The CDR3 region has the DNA TGTGCCAGCAGCTTAGATGGACTCAATTCACCCCTCCACTTT. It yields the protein CASSLDGLNSPLHF.